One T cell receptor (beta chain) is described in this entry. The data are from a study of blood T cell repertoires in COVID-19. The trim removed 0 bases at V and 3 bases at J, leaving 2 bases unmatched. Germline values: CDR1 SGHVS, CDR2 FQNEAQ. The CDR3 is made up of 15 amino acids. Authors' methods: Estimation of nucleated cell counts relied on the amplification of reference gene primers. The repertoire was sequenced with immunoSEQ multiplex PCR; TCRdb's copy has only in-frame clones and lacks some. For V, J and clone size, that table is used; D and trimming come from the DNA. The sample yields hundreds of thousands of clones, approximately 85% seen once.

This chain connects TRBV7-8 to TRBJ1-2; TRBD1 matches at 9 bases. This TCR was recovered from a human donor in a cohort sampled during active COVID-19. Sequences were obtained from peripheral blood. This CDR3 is CASSLAGQGYYGYTF. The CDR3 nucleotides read TGTGCCAGCAGCTTAGCCGGACAGGGGTACTATGGCTACACCTTC.